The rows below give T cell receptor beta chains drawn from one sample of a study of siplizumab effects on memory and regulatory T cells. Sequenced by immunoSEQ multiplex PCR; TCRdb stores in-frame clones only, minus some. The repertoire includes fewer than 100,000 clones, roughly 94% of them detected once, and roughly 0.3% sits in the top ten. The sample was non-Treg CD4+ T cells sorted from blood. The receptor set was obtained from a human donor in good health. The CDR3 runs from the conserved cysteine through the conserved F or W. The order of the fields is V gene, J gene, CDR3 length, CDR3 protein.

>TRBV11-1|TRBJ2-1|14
CASSFSSLPNEQFF
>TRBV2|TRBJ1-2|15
CASSGGGTANYGYTF
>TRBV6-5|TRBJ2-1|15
CASSTTGAPYNEQFF
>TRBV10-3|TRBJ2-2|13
CAISERGTGELFF
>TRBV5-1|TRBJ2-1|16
CASSPLGHNSYNEQFF
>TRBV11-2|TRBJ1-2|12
CASSWTGDGYTF
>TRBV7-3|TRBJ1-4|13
CASSLAPNEKLFF
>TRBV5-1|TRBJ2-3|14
CASNRNPSTDTQYF
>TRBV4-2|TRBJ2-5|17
CASSQDPGGRATGTQYF
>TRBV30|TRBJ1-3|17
CAWSVLGTGVYGNTIYF
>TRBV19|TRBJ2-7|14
CASSIGKGSYEQYF
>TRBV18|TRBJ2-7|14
CASSPLPSGYEQYF
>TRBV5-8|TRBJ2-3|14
CASSLDRGADTQYF
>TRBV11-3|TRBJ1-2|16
CASSFLSGGRNYGYTF
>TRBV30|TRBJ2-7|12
CAWNVGSYEQYF
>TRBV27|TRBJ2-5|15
CASNRAGAGKETQYF
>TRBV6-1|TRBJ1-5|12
CATRTGNQPQHF
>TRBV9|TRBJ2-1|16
CASSVALREVQVEQFF
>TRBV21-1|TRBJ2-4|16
CASSTRLAGAKNIQYF
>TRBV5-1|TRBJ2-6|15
CASSLDLIGANVLTF
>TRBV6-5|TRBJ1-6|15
CASREVSSYNSPLHF
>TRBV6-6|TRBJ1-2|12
CASSLDNYGYTF
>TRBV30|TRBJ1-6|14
CAWSVSRKNSPLHF
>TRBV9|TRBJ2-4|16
CASSVSPVIAKNIQYF
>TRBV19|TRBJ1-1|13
CASMRGMNTEAFF
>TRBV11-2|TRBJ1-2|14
CASSLPGTGGGYTF
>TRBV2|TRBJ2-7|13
CASRAGTSTEQYF
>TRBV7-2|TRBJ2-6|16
CASSLKGAGGANVLTF
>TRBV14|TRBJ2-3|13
CASSQEAGDTQYF
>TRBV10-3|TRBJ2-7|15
CAISATGTGIVEQYF
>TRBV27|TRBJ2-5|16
CASSRGQGAWSETQYF
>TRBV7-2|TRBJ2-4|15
CASSPTPGGENIQYF
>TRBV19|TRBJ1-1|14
CASSIGGVNTEAFF
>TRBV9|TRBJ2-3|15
CASSAGQGSTDTQYF
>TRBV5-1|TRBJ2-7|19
CASSLWVLAGGQSSYEQYF
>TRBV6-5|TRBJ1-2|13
CASSYLRGWGYTF
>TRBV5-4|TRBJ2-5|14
CASSLAGLQETQYF
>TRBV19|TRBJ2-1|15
CASSTPTGMGNEQFF
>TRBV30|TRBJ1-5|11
CAWSREGPQHF
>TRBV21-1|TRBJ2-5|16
CASSTGRRGRRGTQYF
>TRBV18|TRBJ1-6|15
CASSLDRTSNSPLHF
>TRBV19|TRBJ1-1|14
CASRGQGAATEAFF
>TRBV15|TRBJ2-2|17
CATSRGGFGEGTGELFF
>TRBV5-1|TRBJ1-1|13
CASSLKGNTEAFF
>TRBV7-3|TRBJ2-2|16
CASSLQGGGRIGELFF
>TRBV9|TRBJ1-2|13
CASSDLSGIGYTF
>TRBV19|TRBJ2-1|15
CASSTTGTGNNEQFF
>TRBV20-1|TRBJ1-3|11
CSASVGNTIYF
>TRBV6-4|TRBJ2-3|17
CASRPRRLAGVTDTQYF
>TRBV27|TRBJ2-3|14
CASSYGTTTDTQYF
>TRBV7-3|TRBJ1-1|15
CASSSLGGRSAEAFF
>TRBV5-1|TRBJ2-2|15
CASSPGQSNTGELFF
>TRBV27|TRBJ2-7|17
CASSPRPLASGAYEQYF